This TCR beta chain was identified during a study of T-cell memory formation after mild COVID-19. TCRdb recomputed calls from the 5' RACE reads with MiXCR, one row per CDR3 protein. The sample has 50,000 or so distinct CDR3 sequences; roughly a quarter are singletons. About this clonotype: What it binds is unknown.

The study, taken as a whole, reports: Cross-reactive memory appears to have joined, as suggested by some responding clones showing up in pre-infection memory.

The CDR3 is 19 amino acids. Germline lookup yields CDR1 KGHDR and CDR2 SFDVKD. Trimming pared 0 bases from V and 3 bases from J, leaving 21 bases between. Sequenced: PBMCs or a T cell subset sorted from them (not recorded which). The V call is TRBV24-1, the J call TRBJ2-3; D is unclear. This clonotype originated in a man aged 18 to 29 who had mild COVID-19 (a few samples of this study predate the infection). Cell type and time point are not known. The CDR3 region has the DNA TGTGCCACCAGTGATTTGCCCGACCCACGCACCCCACTGACAGATACGCAGTATTTT. It is translated as CATSDLPDPRTPLTDTQYF.